One sample yielded the 28 T cell receptor beta chains listed below, sequenced in a study of blood T cell repertoires in COVID-19. Assay used: immunoSEQ multiplex PCR; TCRdb lists only in-frame clones, some missing. The table has 220,000 or so clones, less than 90% seen once. Source material: peripheral blood. These receptors originate from a woman aged 60-75 years who had recovered from COVID-19.

This chain joins TRBV27 and TRBJ2-2; D might be TRBD1 (5 bases). Germline CDR1 reads MNHEY; CDR2 reads SMNVEV (reference sequence). Trimming took 2 bases from V and 7 from J, leaving 11 bases between them. The CDR3 contains 14 residues. CDR3 amino acids: CASSLVQAVGELFF. The CDR3 DNA follows: TGTGCCAGCAGTTTAGTACAGGCGGTCGGGGAGCTGTTTTTT.

This sequence joins TRBV18 and TRBJ2-2; 10 nucleotides match TRBD1. The germline V gene encodes CDR1 KGHSH and CDR2 LQKENI. The CDR3 spans 15 residues. Trimming cost V 6 bases and J 6 bases; bases outside gene matches: 7. The CDR3 protein is CASSGQGDRAGELFF. CDR3 sequence (DNA): TGTGCCAGCTCCGGACAGGGGGACCGGGCCGGGGAGCTGTTTTTT.

In this sample, this clone turned up once. V and J are TRBV5-1 and TRBJ2-3; D perhaps matches TRBD1 (5 bases). The V gene lost 6 bases and the J gene lost 2 bases, with 13 bases spanning the gap. The CDR3 is 14 residues long. Looked up from germline, CDR1 is SGHRS and CDR2 is YFSETQ. DNA for the CDR3: TGCGCCAGCACCCCGGCAGGGAACACAGATACGCAGTATTTT. It translates to CASTPAGNTDTQYF.

The V and J genes are TRBV7-3 and TRBJ1-2, with 8 nucleotides matching TRBD1. Germline CDR1 SGHTA, CDR2 FQGTGA. The CDR3 extends over 15 amino acids. V shed 2 bases and J 6 bases; nucleotides not matched to a gene: 8. This CDR3 reads CASSLQGAPGDGYTF. The CDR3 nucleotides read TGTGCCAGCAGCTTACAGGGGGCCCCGGGCGATGGCTACACCTTC.

This chain joins TRBV23-1 and TRBJ1-5; D uncertain. TRBV23-1 is sorted into the ORF group, with uncertain function. The germline V and J ends were trimmed by 8 bases and 6 bases, with 17 bases remaining between them. The CDR3 is 14 amino acids. CDR3 DNA sequence: TGCGCCAGCGCTCAACCCCGGTCCCGTCAGCCCCAGCATTTT. It codes for CASAQPRSRQPQHF.

This rearrangement joins TRBV29-1 to TRBJ2-7; D unresolved. Trimming took 4 bases from V and 2 from J, leaving 9 bases between them. The CDR3 is 12 amino acids. Germline V gene sequence: CDR1 SQVTM, CDR2 ANQGSEA. CDR3 nucleotides: TGCAGCGTTGGGCAGCGTGCCTACGAGCAGTACTTC. This codes for CSVGQRAYEQYF.

V and J are TRBV7-9 and TRBJ2-2, with TRBD1 matching 10 bases. Germline values: CDR1 SEHNR, CDR2 FQNEAQ (reference sequence). Trimming took 5 bases from V and 6 from J; bases not matched to a gene: 9. The CDR3 has 16 residues. CDR3 coding DNA: TGTGCCAGCAGCAAGAGACAGGGGGCCAACTCCGGGGAGCTGTTTTTT. Its translation: CASSKRQGANSGELFF.

The chain employs TRBV6-6 and TRBJ2-3, with TRBD2 identical over 14 bases. The CDR3 is 16 residues long. Trimming at V came to 5 bases and at J to 3 bases, leaving 4 bases not matched to a gene. Per germline, CDR1 MNHNY and CDR2 SVGAGI (reference sequence). The DNA of the CDR3 is TGTGCCAGCAGTCGACTAGCGGGGGGGACAACAGATACGCAGTATTTT. Translated: CASSRLAGGTTDTQYF.

V is TRBV19 and J is TRBJ1-2, with 11 bases aligning to TRBD1. The CDR3 length is 16 residues. Germline V CDR1 and CDR2: LNHDA, SQIVND (reference sequence). V trimming: 6 bases; J trimming: 2 bases; junction bases outside the gene matches: 8. This CDR3 is CASSSGQGATNYGYTF. In DNA form, the CDR3 reads TGTGCCAGTAGCTCCGGACAGGGGGCAACGAACTATGGCTACACCTTC.

The chain couples TRBV29-1 to TRBJ1-1; 11 nucleotides agree with TRBD1. The germline V gene encodes CDR1 SQVTM and CDR2 ANQGSEA. The CDR3 covers 13 residues. Unmatched junction bases numbered 6, after V lost 6 bases and J lost 6 bases. CDR3 bases: TGCAGCGTAACCGGGACAGGGGGTTCTGAAGCTTTCTTT. Its translation is CSVTGTGGSEAFF.

The chain employs TRBV24-1 and TRBJ2-3, with TRBD2 matching over 7 bases. Trimming removed 7 bases from V and 1 base from J; junction bases left unmatched: 7. This CDR3 has 15 amino acids. Germline CDR1 reads KGHDR; CDR2 reads SFDVKD. The CDR3 is CATSLGGGGTDTQYF. DNA for the CDR3: TGTGCCACCAGCCTTGGCGGGGGTGGCACAGATACGCAGTATTTT.

The rearrangement uses TRBV7-9 and TRBJ1-3, with TRBD1 identical over 9 bases. With V trimmed by 6 bases and J by 2 bases, 5 bases remained unmatched. The CDR3 runs to 15 residues. Germline V gives CDR1 SEHNR, CDR2 FQNEAQ (reference sequence). DNA for the CDR3: TGTGCCAGCAGGCCACAGGGGGCGGCTGGAAACACCATATATTTT. Protein product: CASRPQGAAGNTIYF.

The chain combines TRBV10-1 with TRBJ2-3; 9 positions match TRBD2. This CDR3 is built from 17 residues. The V gene's germline CDR1 is WNHNN and CDR2 SYGVQD (reference sequence). J gave up 2 bases and V 4 bases, and 10 bases lay outside the gene matches. The CDR3 sequence is CASSGMTRGGATDTQYF. CDR3 DNA sequence: TGCGCCAGCAGTGGAATGACGCGGGGGGGGGCCACAGATACGCAGTATTTT.

This clone was observed once. The chain joins TRBV10-3 to TRBJ2-3; the D gene is possibly TRBD1 (5 bases). In germline, CDR1 is ENHRY, CDR2 SYGVKD. V shed 4 bases and J shed 6 bases, with 14 bases lying between them. The CDR3 sequence is 14 residues long. CDR3 in amino acids: CAISVLQGKDTQYF. The CDR3 DNA sequence: TGTGCCATCAGTGTTTTGCAGGGCAAGGATACGCAGTATTTT.

The chain joins TRBV9 to TRBJ1-2, with TRBD1 identical over 8 bases. The CDR3 has 14 residues. CDR1 and CDR2 (germline): SGDLS, YYNGEE. J lost 8 bases, V lost 4 bases, and 10 bases had no gene match. CDR3 residues: CASSPARTGRGYTF. The DNA for the CDR3 is TGTGCCAGCAGCCCCGCAAGGACAGGGAGAGGCTACACCTTC.

The rearrangement uses TRBV7-9 and TRBJ2-3, with 9 bases aligning to TRBD2. Germline V gene data show CDR1 as SEHNR and CDR2 as FQNEAQ (reference sequence). This CDR3 comprises 16 residues. V gave up 4 bases and J gave up 0 bases; unmatched junction bases: 5. CDR3 protein: CASSSLAGGSTDTQYF. As DNA, the CDR3 is TGTGCCAGCAGCTCCTTGGCGGGGGGGAGCACAGATACGCAGTATTTT.

The chain links TRBV19 to TRBJ1-5; 7 bases fit TRBD1. Germline CDR1 reads LNHDA; CDR2 reads SQIVND (reference sequence). Germline trimming cut 5 bases from V and 4 bases from J; bases unmatched to any gene: 8. The CDR3 extends over 15 amino acids. The CDR3 sequence: CASSAEIQGNQPQHF. CDR3 nucleotides: TGTGCCAGTAGTGCTGAAATACAGGGGAATCAGCCCCAGCATTTT.

V usage is TRBV6-6 and J usage is TRBJ2-1, with 12 bases aligning to TRBD2. CDR3 length: 14 amino acids. CDR1 is MNHNY and CDR2 is SVGAGI in the germline V gene (reference sequence). V lost 2 bases to trimming and J lost 10 bases; unmatched junction nucleotides: 3. In DNA form, the CDR3 reads TGTGCCAGCAGTTACCCCGGGACTAGCGGGGAGCAGTTCTTC. Residues: CASSYPGTSGEQFF.

The sample holds one count of this clone. The chain couples TRBV30 to TRBJ1-6; 9 bases line up with TRBD1. Germline V gene data show CDR1 as GTSNPN and CDR2 as SVGIG (reference sequence). The CDR3 runs to 13 residues. The V and J ends lost 4 bases and 9 bases, in that order; junction bases with no gene match: 4. CDR3 in amino acids: CAWKGTGTSPLHF. CDR3 sequence (DNA): TGTGCCTGGAAAGGGACAGGGACTTCACCCCTCCACTTT.

The chain combines TRBV5-4 with TRBJ1-2; 12 nucleotides line up with TRBD1. Germline V gives CDR1 SGHNT, CDR2 YYREEE (reference sequence). The CDR3 has 19 residues. Trimming removed 1 base from V and 0 bases from J; junction bases left unmatched: 10. The CDR3 loop reads CASSLSRGTGGAANYGYTF. The DNA for the CDR3 is TGTGCCAGCAGCTTGTCTCGTGGGACAGGGGGCGCAGCTAACTATGGCTACACCTTC.

The chain joins TRBV19 to TRBJ2-7; D call uncertain. Germline V lookup: CDR1 LNHDA, CDR2 SQIVND (reference sequence). With 6 bases removed from V and 2 bases from J, the gap between germline ends came to 14 bases. This CDR3 has 14 amino acids. The CDR3 DNA is TGTGCCAGTAGAGCCACTCCTTCCACCTACGAGCAGTACTTC. This encodes CASRATPSTYEQYF.

V is TRBV3-1 (or the pseudogene TRBV3-2) and J is TRBJ2-1; D perhaps matches TRBD1 (6 bases). The ends were cut back, 3 bases at V and 4 bases at J, with 16 bases in the middle. The CDR3 has 16 residues. Germline CDR1 and CDR2: LGHDT and YNNKEL (reference sequence). This CDR3 reads CASSHGQRELYNEQFF. CDR3 DNA sequence: TGTGCCAGCAGCCATGGACAGCGAGAGCTTTACAATGAGCAGTTCTTC.

The rearrangement uses TRBV2 and TRBJ2-6; possible D gene TRBD2, 5 bases. The germline V and J ends were trimmed by 2 bases and 2 bases, with 7 bases remaining between them. Germline CDR1 SNHLY, CDR2 FYNNEI. The CDR3 is 15 residues long. The CDR3 DNA follows: TGTGCCAGCAGTGAAACGGGGACTGGGGCCAACGTCCTGACTTTC. Encoded protein: CASSETGTGANVLTF.

J is TRBJ1-1 and V is TRBV30, with D maybe TRBD1 (5 bases). Trimming cost V 1 base and J 4 bases, with 10 bases left between them. The CDR3 is made up of 13 amino acids. The germline V gene encodes CDR1 GTSNPN and CDR2 SVGIG (reference sequence). This CDR3 reads CAWSGQWGTEAFF. The CDR3 DNA sequence: TGTGCCTGGAGTGGACAGTGGGGCACTGAAGCTTTCTTT. Looking up the rest from reference TRBV30 and TRBJ1-1 gives the full variable domain: SQTIHQWPATLVQPVGSPLSLECTVEGTSNPNLYWYRQAAGRGLQLLFYSVGIGQISSEVPQNLSASRPQDRQFILSSKKLLLSDSGFYLCAWSGQWGTEAFFGQGTRLTVV.

The genes are TRBV19 and TRBJ1-2, with a weak D call TRBD1 (6 bases). Germline CDR1 is LNHDA and CDR2 is SQIVND (reference sequence). This CDR3 contains 15 residues. V dropped 2 bases and J dropped 0 bases, with 10 bases sitting between them. CDR3 nucleotide sequence: TGTGCCAGTAGTATAACAGGGCTAACTAACTATGGCTACACCTTC. Translation: CASSITGLTNYGYTF.

Comments on this clone: Sequence at one end of the junction differs from germline and may be a read error. The chain uses TRBV7-3 and TRBJ2-3; TRBD2 aligns across 9 bases. This CDR3 spans 14 amino acids. Germline values: CDR1 SGHTA, CDR2 FQGTGA. In nucleotides, the CDR3 is TGTGCCAGCAGCATGGGGACTAGCAAAGATACGCAGTATTTT. Residues: CASSMGTSKDTQYF.

The J gene is TRBJ1-1, the V gene TRBV10-3; D perhaps matches TRBD1 (6 bases). CDR1 and CDR2 from the germline V gene are ENHRY and SYGVKD. V was clipped by 10 bases and J by 2 bases, with 11 bases between them. This CDR3 contains 12 residues. The CDR3 DNA follows: TGTGCCACGACACAGGGAAACACTGAAGCTTTCTTT. Translated: CATTQGNTEAFF.

Concerning this clone: Different DNA sequences within this sample yield the same CDR3. J is TRBJ1-1 and V is TRBV9; 8 nucleotides align to TRBD1. V was pared by 2 bases and J by 2 bases, with 2 bases of the junction left unmatched. Germline CDR1 reads SGDLS; CDR2 reads YYNGEE. The CDR3 sequence is 14 residues long. DNA of the CDR3: TGTGCCAGCAGCGTCCAGGGGGCTAACACTGAAGCTTTCTTT. The encoded protein is CASSVQGANTEAFF. Full variable domain (outside the CDR3, taken from reference TRBV9 and TRBJ1-1): DSGVTQTPKHLITATGQRVTLRCSPRSGDLSVYWYQQSLDQGLQFLIQYYNGEERAKGNILERFSAQQFPDLHSELNLSSLELGDSALYFCASSVQGANTEAFFGQGTRLTVV.